The 18 T cell receptor beta chains listed next were all sequenced from one sample in a study of Ad26.COV2.S vaccination and SARS-CoV-2 variants. The assay was immunoSEQ multiplex PCR, and TCRdb's table has in-frame clones only and misses some. The data hold 7,000 or so clones, with about four fifths observed a single time. The source material was peripheral blood, sampled after recovery from COVID-19. These receptors all stem from a human donor who had recovered from COVID-19.

The J gene is TRBJ1-1, the V gene TRBV19; 9 positions match TRBD1. With V trimmed by 5 bases and J by 3 bases, 13 bases remained unmatched. Germline V gene sequence: CDR1 LNHDA, CDR2 SQIVND (reference sequence). The CDR3 totals 17 residues. Written as DNA, the CDR3 is TGTGCCAGTAGTCCTAGTGCCCCGGGACAGGGCGACACTGAAGCTTTCTTT. Its translation is CASSPSAPGQGDTEAFF.

This sequence joins TRBV4-3 and TRBJ1-2; D gene unclear. Germline assignment: CDR1 LGHNA and CDR2 YSLEER. This CDR3 has 13 amino acids. V lost 0 bases to trimming and J lost 8 bases, with 10 bases between them. CDR3 residues: CASSQDTGRGYTF. As DNA, the CDR3 is TGCGCCAGCAGCCAAGACACCGGTAGAGGCTACACCTTC.

This clone came up a few times. The V gene is TRBV2, the J gene TRBJ1-6, with 8 bases that match TRBD1. Germline assignment: CDR1 SNHLY and CDR2 FYNNEI. The CDR3 totals 13 residues. Trimming took 7 bases from V and 9 from J; bases not matched to a gene: 5. The CDR3 reads CASKDRDSSPLHF. CDR3 in DNA: TGTGCCAGCAAGGACAGGGACAGTTCACCCCTCCACTTT.

This chain uses TRBV5-1 with TRBJ2-3; D remains ambiguous. Trimming took off 4 bases at V and 0 bases at J, with 15 bases between the two ends. The CDR3 is 16 residues long. In germline, CDR1 is SGHRS, CDR2 YFSETQ. The CDR3 bases are TGCGCCAGCAGCCCCAGCGTGGTTGGGAGCACAGATACGCAGTATTTT. This gives the protein CASSPSVVGSTDTQYF.

This chain joins TRBV18 and TRBJ2-3; D is undetermined. The CDR3 runs to 14 residues. Germline V gene lookup returns CDR1 KGHSH and CDR2 LQKENI. V gave up 0 bases and J gave up 0 bases, with 4 bases separating them. CDR3 in DNA: TGTGCCAGCTCACCACCAGAGAGCACAGATACGCAGTATTTT. Translated: CASSPPESTDTQYF.

The chain joins TRBV5-5 to TRBJ2-4; no clear D. The CDR3 length is 14 residues. V shed 2 bases and J shed 1 base, with 7 bases lying between them. The germline gives CDR1 SGHKS, CDR2 YYEKEE (reference sequence). CDR3 protein: CASSFSAAKNIQYF. CDR3 nucleotides: TGTGCCAGCAGCTTCAGTGCGGCCAAAAACATTCAGTACTTC. Using reference TRBV5-5 and TRBJ2-4 for the parts outside the CDR3, the full variable domain is DAGVTQSPTHLIKTRGQQVTLRCSPISGHKSVSWYQQVLGQGPQFIFQYYEKEERGRGNFPDRFSARQFPNYSSELNVNALLLGDSALYLCASSFSAAKNIQYFGAGTRLSVL.

This clone has a single count. V gene TRBV5-6 combines with J gene TRBJ1-3, with unresolved D. Germline V gives CDR1 SGHDT, CDR2 YYEEEE. V was clipped by 0 bases and J by 0 bases, with 7 bases between them. The CDR3 totals 15 residues. The CDR3: CASSLVTGSGNTIYF. The CDR3 nucleotides read TGTGCCAGCAGCTTGGTTACGGGCTCTGGAAACACCATATATTTT. Full variable domain (rest looked up from reference TRBV5-6 and TRBJ1-3): DAGVTQSPTHLIKTRGQQVTLRCSPKSGHDTVSWYQQALGQGPQFIFQYYEEEERQRGNFPDRFSGHQFPNYSSELNVNALLLGDSALYLCASSLVTGSGNTIYFGEGSWLTVV.

The chain has TRBV11-2 and TRBJ1-1; no reliable D call. The length of the CDR3 is 11 residues. V lost 5 bases, J lost 2 bases, and 3 bases lay in between. Germline CDR1 is SGHAT and CDR2 is FQNNGV. CDR3 sequence reads: CASSLNTEAFF. CDR3 sequence (DNA): TGTGCCAGCAGCCTAAACACTGAAGCTTTCTTT.

The chain combines TRBV6-1 with TRBJ2-2; D is ambiguous. The V end was cut by 3 bases, the J end by 8 bases, with 4 bases between. The CDR3 has 11 amino acids. CDR1 and CDR2 (germline): MNHNS, SASEGT. This chain's CDR3 is CASSERGELFF. The CDR3 DNA sequence: TGTGCCAGCAGTGAGAGGGGGGAGCTGTTTTTT.

The chain has TRBV10-3 and TRBJ2-7; no definite D call. CDR3 length: 12 residues. Deletions cut 8 bases from V and 3 bases from J, with 11 bases between. The V gene's germline CDR1 is ENHRY and CDR2 SYGVKD. CDR3: CAIANGFYEQYF. CDR3 coding DNA: TGTGCCATCGCCAACGGATTCTACGAGCAGTACTTC.

The chain couples TRBV6-5 to TRBJ1-2, with D hard to call. The V gene lost 5 bases and the J gene lost 8 bases, with 15 bases spanning the gap. The length of the CDR3 is 13 residues. Germline V CDR1 and CDR2: MNHEY, SVGAGI. Here the CDR3 reads CASSPSPMGGYTF. The CDR3 DNA reads as TGTGCCAGCAGTCCCTCACCCATGGGGGGCTACACCTTC.

DNA of the CDR3: TGTGCCAGCAGTCTGGAAGAGAGGTGGGGGACCAAAAACATTCAGTACTTC. This gives the protein CASSLEERWGTKNIQYF. This sequence joins TRBV6-2 or TRBV6-3 and TRBJ2-4; either TRBD1 or TRBD2 may supply D (5 bases each). Trimming took 5 bases from V and 2 from J, leaving 19 bases between them. Looked up from germline, CDR1 is MNHEY and CDR2 is SVGEGT. The CDR3 covers 17 residues.

The chain employs TRBV6-6 and TRBJ2-7; D unclear. V lost 6 bases to trimming and J lost 6 bases, with 12 bases between them. CDR1 is MNHNY and CDR2 is SVGAGI in the germline V gene (reference sequence). The CDR3 sequence is 12 residues long. DNA for the CDR3: TGTGCCAGCAGCCCCGTAGTCCCCGAGCAGTACTTC. This encodes CASSPVVPEQYF.

This clone was seen just once. The chain carries TRBV4-3 and TRBJ1-1, with no clear D. CDR1 and CDR2 from the germline V gene are LGHNA and YSLEER. This CDR3 contains 16 residues. V lost 0 bases and J lost 0, with 11 bases in between. CDR3 DNA sequence: TGCGCCAGCAGCCAAGATCGACGAGGGATGAACACTGAAGCTTTCTTT. Translation gives CASSQDRRGMNTEAFF.

The sample holds one count of this clone. The rearrangement joins TRBV5-6 to TRBJ2-7; D is undetermined. The germline V gene has CDR1 SGHDT and CDR2 YYEEEE. V lost 4 bases and J lost 6, with 17 bases in between. The CDR3 covers 14 residues. CDR3 nucleotides: TGTGCCAGCAGCAAGGAAGGGTGGGATAGCGAGCAGTACTTC. This sequence encodes CASSKEGWDSEQYF.

The chain joins TRBV10-3 to TRBJ2-7, with TRBD1 matching 8 bases. J gave up 2 bases and V 10 bases, and 10 bases lay outside the gene matches. Germline V gives CDR1 ENHRY, CDR2 SYGVKD. This CDR3 region has 14 residues. The CDR3 DNA sequence: TGTGCCACGACGGGGCAGGGGGCAACCTACGAGCAGTACTTC. Translated: CATTGQGATYEQYF.

The chain has TRBV7-2 and TRBJ2-2; 11 bases fit TRBD2. In germline, CDR1 is SGHTA, CDR2 FQGNSA. The CDR3 has 16 amino acids. Trimming took 3 bases from V and 5 from J; bases not matched to a gene: 5. CDR3 residues: CASSFWLAGGTGELFF. Written as DNA, the CDR3 is TGTGCCAGCAGCTTCTGGCTAGCGGGGGGTACCGGGGAGCTGTTTTTT.

The sample holds one count of this clone. The chain carries TRBV27 and TRBJ1-3, with TRBD1 matching over 8 bases. This CDR3 contains 17 residues. J was trimmed by 0 bases and V by 5 bases; bases with no gene match: 9. From germline, CDR1 is MNHEY and CDR2 SMNVEV (reference sequence). CDR3 region: CASSPGTGGFSGNTIYF. Here the CDR3 DNA reads TGTGCCAGCAGTCCCGGGACAGGAGGGTTCTCTGGAAACACCATATATTTT.